This TCR beta chain derives from a study of blood T cell repertoires in COVID-19. Study at large: Spain, Italy and the United States supplied samples that represented acute and convalescent COVID-19. Sources were T cells, B-cell-depleted T cells, or PBMCs; the material itself was cDNA or gDNA.

Methods used by the authors: Nucleated cell number was recorded as an estimate derived from reference gene primer amplification. The assay was immunoSEQ multiplex PCR, and TCRdb's table has in-frame clones only and misses some. For V, J and clone size, that table is used; D and trimming come from the DNA. The table records more than 400,000 clones, 90% of them present only once. Participants' own reports of clinical history determined their cohort assignment. Trimming took 9 bases from V and 3 from J, leaving 20 bases between them. The length of the CDR3 is 15 residues. Germline CDR1 SEHNR, CDR2 FQNEAQ (reference sequence).

The TCR comes from a young man who had recovered from COVID-19. The rearrangement links TRBV7-9 to TRBJ1-1; perhaps TRBD1 as D (5 bases). The material sequenced was PBMCs or T cells enriched from blood (not recorded which). The CDR3 region has the DNA TGTGCCAGTGGGACTCAAGGCTGGCGGGACACTGAAGCTTTCTTT. This codes for CASGTQGWRDTEAFF.